Described below is a single T cell receptor beta chain sequence and its context. The germline V gene has CDR1 MGHDK and CDR2 SYGVNS. This CDR3 spans 14 amino acids. The ends were cut back, 6 bases at V and 7 bases at J, with 19 bases in the middle. These data belong to a study of control samples from healthy donors and cancer patients. Only in-frame clones appear in the TCRdb table, and some are missing; sequencing was by immunoSEQ multiplex PCR. The data show tens of thousands of clones, around 87% seen once. The chain links TRBV25-1 to TRBJ2-7; D is possibly TRBD1 (6 bases). The sequence came from a woman aged 45 to 65 with head and neck cancer. Sequenced input: PBMCs. CDR3 protein: CASRPTGYSGEQYF. As DNA, the CDR3 is TGTGCCAGCAGACCGACAGGTTACTCCGGGGAGCAGTACTTC.